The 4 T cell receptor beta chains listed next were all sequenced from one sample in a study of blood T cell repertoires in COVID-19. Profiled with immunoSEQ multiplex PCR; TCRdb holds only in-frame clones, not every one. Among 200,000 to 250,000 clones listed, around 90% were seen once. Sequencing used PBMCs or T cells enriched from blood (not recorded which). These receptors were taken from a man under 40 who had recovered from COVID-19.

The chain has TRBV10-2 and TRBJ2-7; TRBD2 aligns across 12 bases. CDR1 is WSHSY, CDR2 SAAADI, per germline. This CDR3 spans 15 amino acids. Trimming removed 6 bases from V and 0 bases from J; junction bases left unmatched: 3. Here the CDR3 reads CASRTSGGYSYEQYF. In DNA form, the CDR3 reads TGCGCCAGCAGGACTAGCGGGGGCTACTCCTACGAGCAGTACTTC.

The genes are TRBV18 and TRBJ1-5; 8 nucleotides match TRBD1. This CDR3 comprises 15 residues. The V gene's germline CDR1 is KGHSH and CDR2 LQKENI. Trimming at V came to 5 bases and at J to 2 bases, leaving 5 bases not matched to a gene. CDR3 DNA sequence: TGTGCCAGCTCAGCAACAGGGGGACGCAATCAGCCCCAGCATTTT. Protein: CASSATGGRNQPQHF. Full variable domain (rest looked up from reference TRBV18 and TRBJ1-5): NAGVMQNPRHLVRRRGQEARLRCSPMKGHSHVYWYRQLPEEGLKFMVYLQKENIIDESGMPKERFSAEFPKEGPSILRIQQVVRGDSAAYFCASSATGGRNQPQHFGDGTRLSIL.

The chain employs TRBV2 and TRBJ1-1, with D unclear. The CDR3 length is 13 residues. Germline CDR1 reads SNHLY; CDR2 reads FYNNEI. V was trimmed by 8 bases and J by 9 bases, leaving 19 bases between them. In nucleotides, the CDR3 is TGTGCCAGCCTAGGACTACCTAGGAGAAAAGCTTTCTTT. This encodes CASLGLPRRKAFF.

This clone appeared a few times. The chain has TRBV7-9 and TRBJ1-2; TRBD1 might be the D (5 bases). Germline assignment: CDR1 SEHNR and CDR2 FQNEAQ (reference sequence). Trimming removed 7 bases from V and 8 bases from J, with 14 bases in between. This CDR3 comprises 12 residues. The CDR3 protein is CASTTARTGYTF. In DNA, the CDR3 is TGTGCCAGCACCACGGCGAGGACAGGCTACACCTTC.